This TCR beta chain was profiled in a study of T cells in Graves' hyperthyroidism and ophthalmopathy. What was amplified from RNA transcripts were TCR beta CDR3 regions. During a first-round RT-PCR of the TCR CDR3, the HTBI primer set was used. TCRdb redid the calling of the multiplex PCR reads with MiXCR, one entry per CDR3 protein. Altogether 500,000 to 650,000 distinct CDR3 sequences are present, nearly 20% being singletons, with the ten largest covering over 45%. General study findings and limits: Ophthalmopathy, as predicted by the model, came a median about six months after the prediction.

CDR3 length: 17 residues. Looked up from germline, CDR1 is KGHSH and CDR2 is LQKENI. With V trimmed by 5 bases and J by 1 base, 9 bases remained unmatched. On this clonotype: The antigen remains unidentified.

The sequence was obtained from a middle-aged man with Graves' ophthalmopathy. The specimen was blood. The J gene is TRBJ2-3, the V gene TRBV18, with TRBD2 identical over 10 bases. Here the CDR3 DNA reads TGTGCCAGCTCATCCATCTCTAGCGGGAGCCGCACAGATACGCAGTATTTT. Its protein is CASSSISSGSRTDTQYF.